This is a list of T cell receptor beta chains from one sample in a study of T cells in Graves' hyperthyroidism and ophthalmopathy. MiXCR, run by TCRdb on the multiplex PCR reads, gives a single entry per CDR3 protein. The sample has about 640,000 distinct CDR3 sequences, less than 25% seen once; the top ten hold about 34%. Sequenced material: blood. The receptors were gathered from a man in his thirties or forties with Graves' ophthalmopathy. CDR3s include the opening cysteine and the closing phenylalanine or tryptophan. Fields, in order: CDR3 length, V gene, clone size, J gene, D gene, CDR3 protein, CDR3 DNA. D genes are given only for firm matches. Clone size appears in some rows only: once, few, many, or a class for an expanded clone.

>15|TRBV20-1|many|TRBJ2-7|TRBD1
CSARDPDRVSHEQYF
TGCAGTGCTAGAGATCCTGACAGGGTATCCCACGAGCAGTACTTC
>11|TRBV30|many|TRBJ1-2|NA
CAWSVLGDNTF
TGTGCCTGGAGTGTACTCGGGGACAACACCTTC
>13|TRBV20-1|many|TRBJ1-5|NA
CSARSDSNQPQHF
TGCAGTGCTAGGTCTGATAGCAATCAGCCCCAGCATTTT
>15|TRBV14|NA|TRBJ1-2|NA
CASSQGIGTDYGYTF
TGTGCCAGCAGCCAAGGTATAGGAACGGACTATGGCTACACCTTC
>16|TRBV28|many|TRBJ2-1|TRBD2
CASSTDGEGYRDEQFF
TGTGCCAGCAGTACCGATGGGGAGGGGTATCGCGATGAGCAGTTCTTC
>16|TRBV6-2/TRBV6-3|once|TRBJ2-3|TRBD2
CASSRGGAGGTDTQYF
TGTGCCAGCAGTAGAGGTGGAGCGGGGGGCACAGATACGCAGTATTTT
>13|TRBV6-1|few|TRBJ2-1|NA
CASSEHRVNEQFF
TGTGCCAGCAGTGAACACAGGGTAAATGAGCAGTTCTTC
>14|TRBV5-1|NA|TRBJ2-5|NA
CASSFESGAETQYF
TGCGCCAGCAGCTTTGAATCAGGGGCGGAGACCCAGTACTTC
>16|TRBV12-3/TRBV12-4|few|TRBJ2-4|TRBD2
CASSLGGSLAKNIQYF
TGTGCCAGCAGTTTGGGCGGGAGCTTAGCCAAAAACATTCAGTACTTC
>13|TRBV27|NA|TRBJ2-1|NA
CASSLSALDEQFF
TGTGCCAGCAGTTTATCGGCTTTAGATGAGCAGTTCTTC
>16|TRBV7-2|many|TRBJ2-1|TRBD2
CASSLAASGGYNEQFF
TGTGCCAGCAGCTTAGCCGCTAGCGGGGGCTACAATGAGCAGTTCTTC
>15|TRBV6-2/TRBV6-3|many|TRBJ1-5|TRBD1
CASSYTGGSSQPQHF
TGTGCCAGCAGTTATACAGGGGGCTCTTCCCAGCCCCAGCATTTT
>14|TRBV6-1|NA|TRBJ2-5|NA
CASSEVGEQETQYF
TGTGCCAGCAGTGAAGTAGGGGAGCAAGAGACCCAGTACTTC
>15|TRBV20-1|few|TRBJ2-7|NA
CSAEGTDTPSYEQYF
TGCAGTGCCGAGGGGACTGACACCCCATCCTACGAGCAGTACTTC
>15|TRBV28|few|TRBJ2-7|NA
CASSSGTTSSYEQYF
TGTGCCAGCAGTTCCGGGACGACGAGCTCCTACGAGCAGTACTTC
>16|TRBV5-1|NA|TRBJ2-7|TRBD1
CASSPRDRGGTGEQYF
TGCGCCAGCAGCCCACGGGACAGGGGAGGTACTGGCGAGCAGTACTTC
>17|TRBV12-5|few|TRBJ2-1|TRBD2
CASGLVLRDYGHNEQFF
TGTGCTAGTGGTTTGGTACTCCGGGACTACGGCCACAATGAGCAGTTCTTC
>19|TRBV6-1|NA|TRBJ1-6|TRBD1
CASTPRGQGPRYYNSPLHF
TGTGCCAGCACCCCTCGAGGACAGGGCCCTCGTTACTATAATTCACCCCTCCACTTT
>17|TRBV12-3/TRBV12-4|many|TRBJ1-5|TRBD1
CASSLLDRAYSNQPQHF
TGTGCCAGCAGTTTACTGGACAGGGCTTATAGCAATCAGCCCCAGCATTTT
>17|TRBV27|few|TRBJ2-3|TRBD1
CASSRGTGHSSTDTQYF
TGTGCCAGCAGCCGAGGGACAGGGCATTCTAGCACAGATACGCAGTATTTT
>17|TRBV7-2|few|TRBJ2-1|TRBD2
CASSLAGTSGPYNEQFF
TGTGCCAGCAGCTTAGCTGGAACTAGCGGACCCTACAATGAGCAGTTCTTC
>14|TRBV7-9|NA|TRBJ2-1|NA
CASSSDTYYNEQFF
TGTGCCAGCAGCTCCGACACTTACTACAATGAGCAGTTCTTC
>16|TRBV6-1|few|TRBJ1-2|NA
CASSGAISGINYGYTF
TGTGCCAGCAGTGGGGCAATTTCAGGGATTAACTATGGCTACACCTTC
>13|TRBV12-3/TRBV12-4|few|TRBJ2-2|NA
CASSSTDTGELFF
TGTGCCAGCAGTTCTACAGACACCGGGGAGCTGTTTTTT
>11|TRBV20-1|few|TRBJ2-3|NA
CSASWADTQYF
TGCAGTGCTAGTTGGGCAGATACGCAGTATTTT
>16|TRBV7-2|many|TRBJ2-3|TRBD2
CASSLYPGLETDTQYF
TGTGCCAGCAGCTTATATCCGGGACTAGAGACAGATACGCAGTATTTT